A selection of T cell receptor beta chains follows, all from one sample in a study of T cells after yellow fever vaccination. TCRdb re-called the 5' RACE reads through MiXCR, storing one row per CDR3 protein. The table shows hundreds of thousands of distinct CDR3 sequences, with approximately 13% occurring only once. Source: PBMCs, taken on the day of the yellow fever booster vaccination. The receptors here all came from a man aged 30 to 39 who received the YFV17D yellow fever vaccine. Both conserved end residues are part of each CDR3. Fields, in order: J gene, clone size, V gene, D gene, CDR3 length, CDR3 protein, CDR3 DNA. D genes are given only for firm matches. The listing skips clone size in some rows; elsewhere it reads once, few, many or a size class.

TRBJ2-7,many,TRBV5-7,-,14,CASSSQGYGYEQYF,TGTGCCAGCAGCTCGCAGGGATACGGCTACGAGCAGTACTTC
TRBJ2-5,-,TRBV20-1,TRBD1,16,CSAVGGDRVPGETQYF,TGCAGTGCTGTTGGTGGGGACAGGGTCCCCGGGGAGACCCAGTACTTC
TRBJ2-7,-,TRBV20-1,TRBD1,15,CSAGDGQGEIYEQYF,TGCAGTGCTGGCGACGGACAGGGAGAGATATACGAGCAGTACTTC
TRBJ2-7,few,TRBV27,TRBD1,11,CAIRDYRGMYF,TGTGCCATCCGGGATTACAGGGGGATGTACTTC
TRBJ1-3,many,TRBV5-1,-,15,CASSSQGNFGNTIYF,TGCGCCAGCAGCTCCCAGGGGAACTTCGGAAACACCATATATTTT
TRBJ2-2,few,TRBV11-2,TRBD1,15,CASSLGQGKGGELFF,TGTGCCAGCAGCCTGGGACAGGGGAAGGGCGGGGAGCTGTTTTTT
TRBJ2-5,few,TRBV3-1,TRBD1,14,CASSQEQGWETQYF,TGTGCCAGCAGCCAAGAACAGGGGTGGGAGACCCAGTACTTC
TRBJ2-3,few,TRBV2,-,12,CASSEERDTQYF,TGTGCCAGCAGTGAAGAGAGGGATACGCAGTATTTT
TRBJ2-1,-,TRBV20-1,-,14,CSARVRRDDNEQFF,TGCAGTGCTAGAGTCCGTCGGGACGACAATGAGCAGTTCTTC
TRBJ2-1,-,TRBV11-2,-,14,CASSEGVPGNEQFF,TGTGCCAGCAGCGAAGGGGTTCCTGGCAATGAGCAGTTCTTC
TRBJ2-1,-,TRBV18,TRBD2,16,CASSPPGREFYNEQFF,TGTGCCAGCTCACCACCGGGGCGGGAGTTCTACAATGAGCAGTTCTTC
TRBJ2-1,few,TRBV7-2,-,15,CASSLEVAVNNEQFF,TGTGCCAGCAGCTTAGAAGTAGCGGTAAACAATGAGCAGTTCTTC
TRBJ1-2,few,TRBV20-1,-,11,CSATGQEGYTF,TGCAGTGCTACAGGGCAGGAAGGCTACACCTTC
TRBJ2-5,-,TRBV20-1,-,13,CSALDVGGETQYF,TGCAGTGCATTAGACGTGGGCGGGGAGACCCAGTACTTC
TRBJ2-3,many,TRBV9,TRBD2,16,CASSVEPAGGTDTQYF,TGTGCCAGCAGCGTAGAGCCAGCGGGAGGCACAGATACGCAGTATTTT
TRBJ2-1,few,TRBV4-3,TRBD2,14,CASSQTDSSGQQFF,TGCGCCAGCAGCCAGACCGATTCTAGCGGACAGCAGTTCTTC
TRBJ1-1,few,TRBV12-3/TRBV12-4,-,13,CASRLGSTTEAFF,TGTGCCAGCAGACTAGGGTCAACCACTGAAGCTTTCTTT
TRBJ2-1,-,TRBV3-1,-,18,CASTKQLRRRQNDNEQFF,TGTGCCAGCACCAAGCAGCTCCGGCGGAGACAAAATGACAATGAGCAGTTCTTC
TRBJ2-5,few,TRBV6-1,TRBD2,15,CASSELSGSGETQYF,TGTGCCAGCAGTGAGCTTAGCGGGAGTGGTGAGACCCAGTACTTC
TRBJ2-1,-,TRBV5-1,TRBD1,14,CASHAGTGNNEQFF,TGCGCCAGCCACGCGGGGACAGGGAACAATGAGCAGTTCTTC
TRBJ1-4,-,TRBV11-2,-,15,CASSSSPATNEKLFF,TGTGCCAGCAGTTCAAGTCCGGCAACTAATGAAAAACTGTTTTTT
TRBJ2-1,-,TRBV15,-,12,CATSRVEGEQFF,TGTGCCACCAGCAGAGTGGAGGGTGAGCAGTTCTTC
TRBJ2-5,few,TRBV29-1,-,16,CSVEDGRGQYQETQYF,TGCAGCGTTGAAGACGGGCGCGGGCAGTACCAAGAGACCCAGTACTTC
TRBJ2-2,once,TRBV27,TRBD2,18,CASSRIPHSGRMGGELFF,TGTGCCAGCAGTCGAATCCCCCATAGCGGGAGAATGGGCGGGGAGCTGTTTTTT
TRBJ2-1,few,TRBV7-2,-,13,CASSLLGDYEQFF,TGTGCCAGCAGCTTACTTGGGGACTATGAGCAGTTCTTC
TRBJ2-7,few,TRBV5-1,-,15,CASSLAAGPSYEQYF,TGCGCCAGCAGCTTGGCGGCAGGTCCAAGCTACGAGCAGTACTTC
TRBJ2-1,many,TRBV19,TRBD1,13,CACRQGRYNEQFF,TGTGCCTGTAGACAGGGAAGATACAATGAGCAGTTCTTC
TRBJ2-7,few,TRBV10-2,TRBD1,12,CASETGTYEQYF,TGCGCCAGCGAGACAGGGACCTACGAGCAGTACTTC
TRBJ2-2,-,TRBV7-3,TRBD2,14,CASSPAGVAGELFF,TGTGCCAGCAGCCCAGCGGGAGTAGCCGGGGAGCTGTTTTTT
TRBJ2-3,-,TRBV7-2,TRBD1,17,CASSYTTRGRGADTQYF,TGTGCCAGCAGCTACACCACTAGGGGGCGCGGTGCAGATACGCAGTATTTT
TRBJ2-3,many,TRBV6-1,TRBD2,15,CASSEEAGGPDTQYF,TGTGCCAGCAGTGAAGAAGCGGGAGGGCCAGATACGCAGTATTTT
TRBJ2-1,many,TRBV5-1,-,14,CASSRGLSRDEQFF,TGCGCCAGCAGCCGTGGGCTATCCCGCGATGAGCAGTTCTTC
TRBJ1-1,few,TRBV20-1,-,11,CSAPGGTEAFF,TGCAGTGCCCCGGGGGGCACTGAAGCTTTCTTT
TRBJ1-2,-,TRBV4-1,-,17,CASSQHYTGRINYGYTF,TGCGCCAGCAGCCAGCATTATACGGGACGGATTAACTATGGCTACACCTTC
TRBJ2-7,few,TRBV7-2,-,13,CASSYGQQGEQYF,TGTGCCAGCAGCTACGGACAGCAGGGCGAGCAGTACTTC
TRBJ2-7,few,TRBV12-3/TRBV12-4,TRBD2,14,CASSRLAGATEQYF,TGTGCCAGCAGCCGACTAGCGGGAGCTACAGAGCAGTACTTC
TRBJ2-1,few,TRBV5-1,-,15,CASSPDPLRYNEQFF,TGCGCCAGCAGCCCTGACCCGTTACGGTACAATGAGCAGTTCTTC
TRBJ2-5,few,TRBV20-1,-,15,CSASGRVSYGETQYF,TGCAGTGCTAGCGGGCGGGTTTCGTATGGAGAGACCCAGTACTTC
TRBJ2-7,-,TRBV12-3/TRBV12-4,TRBD2,15,CASSFPTSGVYEQYF,TGTGCCAGCAGTTTTCCGACTAGCGGAGTTTACGAGCAGTACTTC
TRBJ1-2,-,TRBV5-4,-,13,CASSLGSLTGYTF,TGTGCCAGCAGCTTGGGGTCTCTAACTGGCTACACCTTC
TRBJ2-7,few,TRBV11-2,-,16,CASSVLTILSSYEQYF,TGTGCCAGCAGCGTCCTGACTATCCTAAGCTCCTACGAGCAGTACTTC
TRBJ2-7,-,TRBV27,-,12,CASKRGLYEQYF,TGTGCCAGCAAGCGAGGGCTCTACGAGCAGTACTTC
TRBJ2-7,-,TRBV28,TRBD2,15,CASSFFDSGTYEQYF,TGTGCCAGCAGTTTCTTTGATAGCGGGACCTACGAGCAGTACTTC
TRBJ2-2,-,TRBV28,TRBD2,18,CASSGGTSGRLSSGELFF,TGTGCCAGCAGTGGCGGGACTAGCGGGAGATTGTCGTCCGGGGAGCTGTTTTTT
TRBJ1-2,-,TRBV28,-,12,CASSLLTRDSVF,TGTGCCAGCAGTTTATTAACCCGGGACTCAGTCTTC
TRBJ1-6,many,TRBV27,-,16,CASSPRSSSYNSPLHF,TGTGCCAGCAGTCCGAGATCTAGCTCCTATAATTCACCCCTCCACTTT
TRBJ2-1,-,TRBV4-3,TRBD2,15,CASSPGLAGEGKQFF,TGCGCCAGCAGCCCGGGACTAGCGGGAGAAGGCAAGCAGTTCTTC
TRBJ2-5,-,TRBV5-6,TRBD2,16,CASSRTSGTRRETQYF,TGTGCCAGCAGTCGGACTAGCGGGACTAGGCGGGAGACCCAGTACTTC
TRBJ2-7,-,TRBV11-2,TRBD1,20,CASSLVGDRVATGRAYEQYF,TGTGCCAGCAGCTTAGTTGGGGACAGGGTGGCCACAGGACGCGCCTACGAGCAGTACTTC